Sequencing of this TCR beta chain was carried out in a study of T cells in Graves' hyperthyroidism and ophthalmopathy. This clonotype was counted many times. Its target is not known. Broader study findings: Stable hyperthyroidism and ophthalmopathy were separated using 13 V-J signatures. Among clonotypes expanded in thyroid above 0.001, most were also found in blood.

It was roughly 10 ml of fresh peripheral blood that supplied the PBMCs. RNA transcripts yielded amplified TCR beta CDR3 regions. Researchers ran a first-round RT-PCR on the TCR CDR3 using the HTBI primer set. TCRdb re-analysed the multiplex PCR reads in MiXCR, keeping a single row per CDR3 protein. The table shows approximately 300,000 distinct CDR3 sequences, with 15% to 20% occurring only once. Material for sequencing was blood. The receptor comes from a woman in her sixties with Graves' ophthalmopathy.

The CDR3 coding sequence is TGTGCCAGCAGGAGACAGGGGGCGGGGGAGCAGTTCTTC. Residues: CASRRQGAGEQFF. V and J are TRBV12-3 or TRBV12-4 and TRBJ2-1, with 10 bases lining up with TRBD1. With 6 bases clipped from V and 10 bases from J, the junction kept 6 bases outside the gene matches. The CDR3 runs to 13 residues.